The 19 T cell receptor beta chains presented below share a single source sample, sequenced in a study of blood T cell repertoires in COVID-19. The protocol was immunoSEQ multiplex PCR, while the TCRdb copy is restricted to in-frame clones and leaves out a portion. The sample includes 150,000 to 250,000 clones, roughly 94% seen only once; the top ten take about 0.8%. Sequenced: peripheral blood. These receptors all come from a man in his thirties or forties with COVID-19, enrolled during active disease.

The chain has TRBV25-1 and TRBJ1-5; D gene ambiguous. This CDR3 has 13 residues. In germline, CDR1 is MGHDK, CDR2 SYGVNS. V lost 6 bases and J lost 6, with 12 bases in between. The CDR3 region is CASRPEEGQPQHF. The CDR3 coding sequence is TGTGCCAGCAGGCCTGAGGAGGGTCAGCCCCAGCATTTT.

Notes on this clone: This specimen includes other DNA sequences encoding the same CDR3. The chain couples TRBV9 to TRBJ1-1, with D hard to call. Trimming removed 0 bases at V and 1 base at J, with 4 bases between. The CDR3 runs 13 residues. The germline CDR1 and CDR2 sequences are SGDLS and YYNGEE. The CDR3 DNA sequence: TGTGCCAGCAGCGTAGCAGGGAACACTGAAGCTTTCTTT. Amino acids: CASSVAGNTEAFF.

CDR3 sequence reads: CASAGTGYTEAFF. The CDR3 bases are TGTGCCAGTGCCGGGACAGGGTACACTGAAGCTTTCTTT. The chain has TRBV19 and TRBJ1-1, with 9 bases aligning to TRBD1. Germline V lookup: CDR1 LNHDA, CDR2 SQIVND (reference sequence). The J segment lost 3 bases and the V segment lost 8 bases, leaving 4 bases of the junction unmatched. This CDR3 contains 13 residues.

The rearrangement joins TRBV4-1 to TRBJ1-1, with a weak D call TRBD1 (5 bases). CDR3 length equals 15 residues. From germline, CDR1 is MGHRA and CDR2 YSYEKL. The V gene lost 3 bases and the J gene lost 1 base, with 12 bases spanning the gap. Written as DNA, the CDR3 is TGCGCCAGCAGCCAGAGGGGAGGCGAGAACACTGAAGCTTTCTTT. Residues: CASSQRGGENTEAFF.

The CDR3 coding sequence is TGTGCCAGCAGTGAACAGGATAACACTGAAGCTTTCTTT. Its translation: CASSEQDNTEAFF. This chain connects TRBV6-1 to TRBJ1-1; D not certain. Germline values: CDR1 MNHNS, CDR2 SASEGT. CDR3 length: 13 amino acids. Trimming removed 2 bases at V and 2 bases at J, with 6 bases between.

V gene TRBV4-1 combines with J gene TRBJ2-1; possibly TRBD2 for D (6 bases). The germline gives CDR1 MGHRA, CDR2 YSYEKL. Trimming stripped 1 base from V and 5 bases from J, with 15 bases between. The CDR3 is 16 residues long. The CDR3 DNA follows: TGCGCCAGCAGCCAAGGTTTACGGGGAGGCAACAATGAGCAGTTCTTC. It codes for CASSQGLRGGNNEQFF.

This clone was counted a few times. J is TRBJ1-1 and V is TRBV6-6, with 8 positions matching TRBD1. CDR3 length equals 14 residues. With V trimmed by 5 bases and J by 6 bases, 8 bases remained unmatched. Germline V lookup: CDR1 MNHNY, CDR2 SVGAGI (reference sequence). The CDR3 here is CASSTTGGESEAFF. The CDR3 bases are TGTGCCAGCAGTACAACAGGGGGGGAGTCTGAAGCTTTCTTT.

V gene TRBV5-4 combines with J gene TRBJ1-1; D call uncertain. V was pared by 0 bases and J by 8 bases, with 8 bases between. Germline CDR1 and CDR2: SGHNT and YYREEE (reference sequence). The CDR3 sequence is 12 residues long. This CDR3 reads CASSLAAGEAFF. The DNA of the CDR3 is TGTGCCAGCAGCTTGGCCGCGGGGGAAGCTTTCTTT.

The gene calls are TRBV30 and TRBJ1-1; TRBD1 aligns across 7 bases. The CDR3 length is 14 residues. With 2 bases clipped from V and 11 bases from J, the junction kept 14 bases outside the gene matches. Germline CDR1 GTSNPN, CDR2 SVGIG (reference sequence). CDR3 amino acids: CAWSFTGTVRAAFF. In nucleotides, the CDR3 is TGTGCCTGGAGTTTTACCGGGACAGTGAGGGCGGCTTTCTTT.

The V and J genes are TRBV7-3 and TRBJ1-1; D call uncertain. CDR3 length: 13 amino acids. The V end was cut by 5 bases, the J end by 4 bases, with 11 bases between. In germline, CDR1 is SGHTA, CDR2 FQGTGA. CDR3 sequence: CASSPGWGTEAFF. The CDR3 DNA is TGTGCCAGCAGCCCGGGGTGGGGCACTGAAGCTTTCTTT.

The chain joins TRBV9 to TRBJ2-1; weak D call: TRBD2 (5 bases). V lost 3 bases, J lost 10 bases, and 11 bases lay in between. This CDR3 region has 12 residues. Germline lookup yields CDR1 SGDLS and CDR2 YYNGEE. CDR3 in DNA: TGTGCCAGCAGCGGGCTCTGGAGGGAGCAGTTCTTC. Translating it yields CASSGLWREQFF.

The V gene is TRBV15, the J gene TRBJ2-5; D unresolved. The CDR3 extends over 13 amino acids. The germline V gene encodes CDR1 LNHNV and CDR2 YYDKDF (reference sequence). V was clipped by 3 bases and J by 6 bases, with 11 bases between them. Here the CDR3 reads CATSSQRLKTQYF. CDR3 coding DNA: TGTGCCACCAGCAGCCAGCGTTTGAAGACCCAGTACTTC.

J is TRBJ1-2 and V is TRBV12-3 or TRBV12-4; D is possibly TRBD1 (5 bases). The length of the CDR3 is 11 residues. V dropped 7 bases and J dropped 4 bases, with 7 bases sitting between them. For the CDR3, the DNA is TGTGCCAGCAAGGGGCTCTATGGCTACACCTTC. Translated, it gives CASKGLYGYTF.

This clone was seen at least ten times. The gene calls are TRBV9 and TRBJ1-3; D is perhaps TRBD1 (6 bases). Trimming stripped 1 base from V and 2 bases from J, with 10 bases between. The CDR3 consists of 15 residues. Germline V gives CDR1 SGDLS, CDR2 YYNGEE. CDR3: CASSVTGQTGNTIYF. CDR3 coding DNA: TGTGCCAGCAGCGTAACAGGGCAGACTGGAAACACCATATATTTT.

For this clone: Other DNA sequences in this sample translate to the same CDR3. V is TRBV18 and J is TRBJ2-7; 9 nucleotides align to TRBD1. The CDR3 is 14 amino acids. CDR1 is KGHSH and CDR2 is LQKENI in the germline V gene. V lost 3 bases, J lost 4 bases, and 4 bases stayed unmatched. CDR3 in amino acids: CASSPGQGRYEQYF. The DNA for the CDR3 is TGTGCCAGCTCACCGGGACAGGGACGGTACGAGCAGTACTTC.

The chain uses TRBV6-6 and TRBJ1-1; 7 nucleotides match TRBD1. Trimming cost V 2 bases and J 1 base; bases outside gene matches: 1. The length of the CDR3 is 14 residues. Per the germline V gene, CDR1 is MNHNY and CDR2 is SVGAGI (reference sequence). In nucleotides, the CDR3 is TGTGCCAGCAGTTACGGGACAGAGAACACTGAAGCTTTCTTT. Protein sequence: CASSYGTENTEAFF.

The rearrangement links TRBV4-1 to TRBJ2-3, with 8 bases lining up with TRBD1. The V gene's germline CDR1 is MGHRA and CDR2 YSYEKL. V was pared by 3 bases and J by 2 bases, with 7 bases of the junction left unmatched. This CDR3 is 16 amino acids long. CDR3 bases: TGCGCCAGCAGCCACCCAGGGGGCCGGTTCACAGATACGCAGTATTTT. This codes for CASSHPGGRFTDTQYF.

This chain uses TRBV18 with TRBJ2-6, with no clear D. V was shortened by 3 bases and J by 0 bases, with 6 bases between the two germline ends. CDR1 and CDR2 (germline): KGHSH, LQKENI. The CDR3 sequence is 15 residues long. In DNA, the CDR3 is TGTGCCAGCTCACCGGCCCTCTCTGGGGCCAACGTCCTGACTTTC. This encodes CASSPALSGANVLTF.

In its sample, this clone was seen once. This sequence joins TRBV18 and TRBJ1-6; tentatively, D is TRBD1 (5 bases). This CDR3 comprises 15 residues. CDR1 and CDR2 (germline): KGHSH, LQKENI. Trimming took off 5 bases at V and 5 bases at J, with 13 bases between the two ends. The DNA of the CDR3 is TGTGCCAGCTCATCCAGGGTTGGAAATAATTCACCCCTCCACTTT. It yields the protein CASSSRVGNNSPLHF.